These 17 T cell receptor beta chains came from one sample sequenced in a study of OX40 agonist ivuxolimab in advanced cancers. Method: immunoSEQ multiplex PCR; TCRdb's copy keeps in-frame clones and lacks some. The sample yields under 70,000 clones, 80% to 90% seen once. This material consisted of CD4+ or CD8+ T cells sorted from blood, taken in a trial of the OX40 agonist ivuxolimab. The origin of the receptors is an adult with an advanced solid tumor such as melanoma, head and neck, liver or kidney cancer.

The chain employs TRBV10-1 and TRBJ1-5; 7 bases fit TRBD1. CDR3 size: 15 residues. Germline values: CDR1 WNHNN, CDR2 SYGVQD (reference sequence). Trimming took 4 bases from V and 3 from J; bases not matched to a gene: 6. CDR3 in DNA: TGCGCCAGCAGTGTGGGGACAGCCTTCAATCAGCCCCAGCATTTT. Protein sequence: CASSVGTAFNQPQHF.

The chain links TRBV11-2 to TRBJ1-2; D is uncertain. This CDR3 comprises 12 residues. V was shortened by 5 bases and J by 2 bases, with 6 bases between the two germline ends. The V gene's germline CDR1 is SGHAT and CDR2 FQNNGV. CDR3 protein: CASSGRNYGYTF. As DNA, the CDR3 is TGTGCCAGCAGCGGAAGAAACTATGGCTACACCTTC.

The chain has TRBV20-1 and TRBJ2-7; D unclear. Germline CDR1 and CDR2: DFQATT and SNEGSKA (reference sequence). There are 11 residues in the CDR3. V was clipped by 7 bases and J by 0 bases, with 7 bases between them. CDR3 protein: CSGTDSYEQYF. The CDR3 region has the DNA TGCAGTGGGACGGACTCCTACGAGCAGTACTTC.

This clone has a handful of counts. This rearrangement joins TRBV7-3 to TRBJ2-3; 7 nucleotides match TRBD2. Germline CDR1 SGHTA, CDR2 FQGTGA. V was pared by 7 bases and J by 6 bases, with 10 bases of the junction left unmatched. The CDR3 covers 14 residues. The CDR3 sequence is CASNAGDPRDTQYF. The CDR3 coding sequence is TGTGCCAGCAACGCGGGGGACCCTAGGGATACGCAGTATTTT.

The V gene is TRBV11-3, the J gene TRBJ1-5; D is ambiguous. Germline V CDR1 and CDR2: SGHNT, YENEEA. V shed 1 base and J shed 6 bases, with 10 bases lying between them. This CDR3 contains 14 residues. CDR3 protein: CASSLGNVGQPQHF. CDR3 nucleotides: TGTGCCAGCAGCTTAGGCAATGTCGGTCAGCCCCAGCATTTT.

The chain links TRBV5-5 to TRBJ2-7; tentative D call: TRBD1 (5 bases). Germline loops: CDR1 SGHKS, CDR2 YYEKEE (reference sequence). Trimming pared 4 bases from V and 4 bases from J, leaving 12 bases between. The CDR3 sequence is 13 residues long. Here the CDR3 DNA reads TGTGCCAGCAGCCTAGGACAAGAGTACGAGCAGTACTTC. Protein: CASSLGQEYEQYF.

The chain recombines TRBV19 with TRBJ2-1; TRBD2 aligns across 10 bases. This CDR3 is 14 amino acids long. Germline-derived CDR1 and CDR2 are LNHDA and SQIVND (reference sequence). Trimming removed 7 bases from V and 4 bases from J; junction bases left unmatched: 4. CDR3 nucleotide sequence: TGTGCCAGTACCGGGACTAGCGTTTACAATGAGCAGTTCTTC. Translating it yields CASTGTSVYNEQFF. Using reference TRBV19 and TRBJ2-1 for the parts outside the CDR3, the full variable domain is DGGITQSPKYLFRKEGQNVTLSCEQNLNHDAMYWYRQDPGQGLRLIYYSQIVNDFQKGDIAEGYSVSREKKESFPLTVTSAQKNPTAFYLCASTGTSVYNEQFFGPGTRLTVL.

The gene calls are TRBV6-1 and TRBJ1-5, with 7 bases lining up with TRBD1. J was trimmed by 7 bases and V by 5 bases; bases with no gene match: 8. The CDR3 is 14 amino acids. Germline-derived CDR1 and CDR2 are MNHNS and SASEGT. CDR3 coding DNA: TGTGCCAGCAGTCAAAGGGGGCTTGGACAGCCCCAGCATTTT. It encodes CASSQRGLGQPQHF.

The chain couples TRBV5-1 to TRBJ1-1, with unresolved D. The germline CDR1 and CDR2 sequences are SGHRS and YFSETQ. The V end was cut by 4 bases, the J end by 0 bases, with 7 bases between. The length of the CDR3 is 13 residues. The CDR3 DNA reads TGCGCCAGCAGCCCTAACATGAACACTGAAGCTTTCTTT. It translates to CASSPNMNTEAFF.

This clone was detected a few times. The chain carries TRBV10-3 and TRBJ2-2; D might be TRBD1 or TRBD2, each matching 6 bases. The ends were cut back, 5 bases at V and 3 bases at J, with 10 bases in the middle. Germline V lookup: CDR1 ENHRY, CDR2 SYGVKD. The CDR3 length is 14 residues. The DNA of the CDR3 is TGTGCCATCAGTCCGAGGGGGGACACCGGGGAGCTGTTTTTT. Its protein is CAISPRGDTGELFF.

V is TRBV10-3 and J is TRBJ1-2; 10 bases fit TRBD1. The CDR3 totals 17 residues. Germline lookup yields CDR1 ENHRY and CDR2 SYGVKD. V was pared by 6 bases and J by 2 bases, with 12 bases of the junction left unmatched. As DNA, the CDR3 is TGTGCCATCAGCAATAACCCCGCGGGACAGGGGAACTATGGCTACACCTTC. As protein: CAISNNPAGQGNYGYTF.

The genes are TRBV18 and TRBJ2-7, with D possibly TRBD1 on 5 matching bases. Germline V gene data show CDR1 as KGHSH and CDR2 as LQKENI. The CDR3 totals 13 residues. V was cut by 4 bases and J by 5 bases, with 12 bases left in between. The CDR3 reads CASSRTSNDEQYF. The CDR3 DNA follows: TGTGCCAGCTCACGGACAAGTAACGACGAGCAGTACTTC.

V and J are TRBV29-1 and TRBJ2-6; 7 bases line up with TRBD1. With 4 bases clipped from V and 4 bases from J, the junction kept 4 bases outside the gene matches. The CDR3 is made up of 14 amino acids. CDR1 is SQVTM and CDR2 is ANQGSEA in the germline V gene. CDR3 in amino acids: CSVVGQAGANVLTF. The CDR3 region has the DNA TGCAGCGTTGTTGGACAGGCGGGGGCCAACGTCCTGACTTTC. The whole variable domain, filled in from reference TRBV29-1 and TRBJ2-6, reads SAVISQKPSRDICQRGTSLTIQCQVDSQVTMMFWYRQQPGQSLTLIATANQGSEATYESGFVIDKFPISRPNLTFSTLTVSNMSPEDSSIYLCSVVGQAGANVLTFGAGSRLTVL.

V usage is TRBV7-9 and J usage is TRBJ2-7, with 7 nucleotides matching TRBD1. The CDR3 extends over 14 amino acids. Germline CDR1 is SEHNR and CDR2 is FQNEAQ (reference sequence). Losses at the gene ends were 3 bases for V and 2 bases for J; bases not matched to a gene: 4. The CDR3 protein is CASSLTGKTYEQYF. For the CDR3, the DNA is TGTGCCAGCAGCTTGACAGGGAAGACCTACGAGCAGTACTTC.

The rearrangement links TRBV2 to TRBJ1-5; 9 bases line up with TRBD1. Germline V gene data show CDR1 as SNHLY and CDR2 as FYNNEI. Trimming cost V 6 bases and J 6 bases; bases outside gene matches: 9. The CDR3 has 15 amino acids. The CDR3: CASSAGQGKGQPQHF. CDR3 nucleotide sequence: TGTGCCAGCAGCGCGGGACAGGGTAAGGGTCAGCCCCAGCATTTT.

The J gene is TRBJ2-7, the V gene TRBV18; 11 bases line up with TRBD1. The CDR3 contains 17 residues. Germline values: CDR1 KGHSH, CDR2 LQKENI. The V gene end was trimmed by 0 bases and the J gene end by 4 bases; junction bases not matched to a gene: 8. In DNA, the CDR3 is TGTGCCAGCTCACCACCGTCATCGGGACAGGGGGGGTACGAGCAGTACTTC. This codes for CASSPPSSGQGGYEQYF.

This clone was observed once. The chain has TRBV5-5 and TRBJ2-2; 11 nucleotides agree with TRBD2. The J segment lost 1 base and the V segment lost 3 bases, leaving 2 bases of the junction unmatched. This CDR3 region has 16 residues. Germline V CDR1 and CDR2: SGHKS, YYEKEE (reference sequence). The CDR3 bases are TGTGCCAGCAGCTCCGGGACTAGCGGGAACACCGGGGAGCTGTTTTTT. Translating it yields CASSSGTSGNTGELFF. The entire variable domain, with the rest obtained from reference TRBV5-5 and TRBJ2-2, is as follows: DAGVTQSPTHLIKTRGQQVTLRCSPISGHKSVSWYQQVLGQGPQFIFQYYEKEERGRGNFPDRFSARQFPNYSSELNVNALLLGDSALYLCASSSGTSGNTGELFFGEGSRLTVL.